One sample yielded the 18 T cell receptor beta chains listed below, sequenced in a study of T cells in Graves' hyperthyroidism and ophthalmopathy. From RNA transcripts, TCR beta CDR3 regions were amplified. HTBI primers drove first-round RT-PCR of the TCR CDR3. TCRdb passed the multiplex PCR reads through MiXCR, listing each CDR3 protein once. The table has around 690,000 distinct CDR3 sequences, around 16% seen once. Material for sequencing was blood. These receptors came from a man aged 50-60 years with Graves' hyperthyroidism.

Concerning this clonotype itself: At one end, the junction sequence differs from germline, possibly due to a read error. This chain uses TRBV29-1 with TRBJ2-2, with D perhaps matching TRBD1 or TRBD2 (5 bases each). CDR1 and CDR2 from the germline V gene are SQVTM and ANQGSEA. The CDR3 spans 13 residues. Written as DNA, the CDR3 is TGCAGCGTTGACTCGGACATTCCCGGGGAGCTGTCTTTT. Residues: CSVDSDIPGELSF.

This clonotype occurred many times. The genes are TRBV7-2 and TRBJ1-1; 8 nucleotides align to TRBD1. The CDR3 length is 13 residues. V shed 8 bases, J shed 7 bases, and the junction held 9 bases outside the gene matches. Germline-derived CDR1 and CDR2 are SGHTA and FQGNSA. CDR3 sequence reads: CASAGQAAFEAFF. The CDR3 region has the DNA TGTGCCAGCGCGGGACAGGCCGCCTTTGAAGCTTTCTTT.

The chain's CDR3 is CSASESRGGQSRNQPQHF. CDR3 DNA: TGCAGTGCTAGTGAATCAAGGGGCGGTCAGTCTCGCAATCAGCCCCAGCATTTT. J is TRBJ1-5 and V is TRBV20-1; D may be TRBD1 (5 bases). Germline V gene lookup returns CDR1 DFQATT and CDR2 SNEGSKA (reference sequence). Trimming left V 3 bases short and J 2 bases short, with 23 bases between. This CDR3 spans 18 amino acids.

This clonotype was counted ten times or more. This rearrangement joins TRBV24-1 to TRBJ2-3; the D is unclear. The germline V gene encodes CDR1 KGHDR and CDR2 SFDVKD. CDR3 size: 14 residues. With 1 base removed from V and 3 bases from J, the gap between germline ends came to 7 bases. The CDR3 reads CATSDFPVTDTQYF. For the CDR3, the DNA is TGTGCCACCAGTGATTTCCCAGTAACAGATACGCAGTATTTT.

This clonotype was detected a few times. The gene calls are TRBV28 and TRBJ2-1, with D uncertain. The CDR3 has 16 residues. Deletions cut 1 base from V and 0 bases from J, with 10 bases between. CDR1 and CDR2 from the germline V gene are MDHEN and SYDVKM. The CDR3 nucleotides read TGTGCCAGCAGTTTATCTGCTGTTAGCTCCTACAATGAGCAGTTCTTC. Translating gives CASSLSAVSSYNEQFF. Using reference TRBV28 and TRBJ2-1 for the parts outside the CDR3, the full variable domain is DVKVTQSSRYLVKRTGEKVFLECVQDMDHENMFWYRQDPGLGLRLIYFSYDVKMKEKGDIPEGYSVSREKKERFSLILESASTNQTSMYLCASSLSAVSSYNEQFFGPGTRLTVL.

The CDR3 DNA sequence: TGTGCCAGCAGTGTCTATCGGGAGGGCGATACGCAGTATTTT. This sequence encodes CASSVYREGDTQYF. The chain recombines TRBV6-2 or TRBV6-3 with TRBJ2-3, with 8 bases aligning to TRBD2. Per germline, CDR1 MNHEY and CDR2 SVGEGT. The CDR3 loop spans 14 amino acids. Losses at the gene ends were 5 bases for V and 6 bases for J; bases not matched to a gene: 7.

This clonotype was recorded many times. The chain's CDR3 is CASSDATVRGNTQYF. CDR3 bases: TGTGCCAGCAGTGACGCGACAGTCAGGGGAAATACGCAGTATTTT. The genes are TRBV2 and TRBJ2-3, with D possibly TRBD1 on 6 matching bases. There are 15 residues in the CDR3. V lost 3 bases and J lost 7, with 17 bases in between. CDR1 and CDR2 from the germline V gene are SNHLY and FYNNEI. Combining the CDR3 with reference TRBV2 and TRBJ2-3 gives the whole variable domain EPEVTQTPSHQVTQMGQEVILRCVPISNHLYFYWYRQILGQKVEFLVSFYNNEISEKSEIFDDQFSVERPDGSNFTLKIRSTKLEDSAMYFCASSDATVRGNTQYFGPGTRLTVL.

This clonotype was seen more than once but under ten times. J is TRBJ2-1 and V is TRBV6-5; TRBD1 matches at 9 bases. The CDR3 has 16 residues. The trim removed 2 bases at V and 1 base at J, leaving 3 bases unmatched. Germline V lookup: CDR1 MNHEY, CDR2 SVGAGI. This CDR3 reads CASSYTGQGSYNEQFF. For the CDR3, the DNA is TGTGCCAGCAGTTACACGGGACAGGGTTCCTACAATGAGCAGTTCTTC.

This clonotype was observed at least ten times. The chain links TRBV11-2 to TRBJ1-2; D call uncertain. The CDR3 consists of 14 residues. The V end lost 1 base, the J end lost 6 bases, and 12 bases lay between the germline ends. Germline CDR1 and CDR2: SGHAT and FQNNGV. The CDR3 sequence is CASSLASPGNGYTF. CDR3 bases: TGTGCCAGCAGCTTAGCGTCTCCGGGGAATGGCTACACCTTC.

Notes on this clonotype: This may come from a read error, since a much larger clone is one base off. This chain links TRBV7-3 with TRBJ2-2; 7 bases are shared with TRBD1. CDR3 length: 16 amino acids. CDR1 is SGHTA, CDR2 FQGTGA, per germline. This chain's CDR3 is CASSSRGAPGQGEPFF. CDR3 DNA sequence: TGTGCCAGCAGTTCCCGAGGGGCGCCCGGGCAGGGGGAGCCGTTTTTT.

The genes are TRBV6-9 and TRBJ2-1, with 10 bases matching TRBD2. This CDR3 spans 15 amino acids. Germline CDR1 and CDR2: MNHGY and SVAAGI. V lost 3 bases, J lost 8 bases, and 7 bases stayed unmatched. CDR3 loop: CASSYDQREGHEQFF. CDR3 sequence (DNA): TGTGCCAGCAGTTACGACCAGCGGGAGGGCCATGAGCAGTTCTTC.

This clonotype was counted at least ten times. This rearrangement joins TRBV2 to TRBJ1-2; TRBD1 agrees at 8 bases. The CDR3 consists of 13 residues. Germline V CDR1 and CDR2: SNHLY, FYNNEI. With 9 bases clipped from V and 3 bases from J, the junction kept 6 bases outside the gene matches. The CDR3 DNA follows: TGTGCCAGAACGACAGGGGTCGACTATGGCTACACCTTC. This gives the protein CARTTGVDYGYTF.

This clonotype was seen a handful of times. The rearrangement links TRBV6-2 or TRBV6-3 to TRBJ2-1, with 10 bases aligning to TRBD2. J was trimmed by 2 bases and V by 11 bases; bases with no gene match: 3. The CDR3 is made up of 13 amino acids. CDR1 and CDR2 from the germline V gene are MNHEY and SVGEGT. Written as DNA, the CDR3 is TGTGCCTTTAGCGGGAGGACCTACAATGAGCAGTTCTTC. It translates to CAFSGRTYNEQFF.

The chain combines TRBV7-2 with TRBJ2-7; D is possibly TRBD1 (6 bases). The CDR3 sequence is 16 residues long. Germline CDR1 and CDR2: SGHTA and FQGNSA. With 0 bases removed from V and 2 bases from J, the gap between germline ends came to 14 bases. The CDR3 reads CASSLATGTRTYEQYF. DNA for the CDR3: TGTGCCAGCAGCTTAGCTACCGGGACAAGAACCTACGAGCAGTACTTC.

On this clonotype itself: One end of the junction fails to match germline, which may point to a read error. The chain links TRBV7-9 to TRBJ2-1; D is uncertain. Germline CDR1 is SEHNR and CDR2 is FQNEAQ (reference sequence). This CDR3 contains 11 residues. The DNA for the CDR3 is TGTGCCAGCAGCCTAAACAATGGGCAGTTCTTC. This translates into CASSLNNGQFF.

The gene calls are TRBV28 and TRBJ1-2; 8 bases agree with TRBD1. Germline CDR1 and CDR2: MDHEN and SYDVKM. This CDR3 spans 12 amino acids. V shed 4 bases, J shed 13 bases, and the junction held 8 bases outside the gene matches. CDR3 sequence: CASSSTDRAVTF. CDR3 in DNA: TGTGCCAGCAGTTCGACGGACAGGGCAGTCACCTTC.

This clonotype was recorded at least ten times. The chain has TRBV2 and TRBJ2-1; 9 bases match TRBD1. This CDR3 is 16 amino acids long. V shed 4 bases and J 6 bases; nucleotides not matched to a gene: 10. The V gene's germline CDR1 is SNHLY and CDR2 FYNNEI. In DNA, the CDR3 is TGTGCCAGCAGTGGGTGGGACAGGGAATCAGTCAATGAGCAGTTCTTC. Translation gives CASSGWDRESVNEQFF.

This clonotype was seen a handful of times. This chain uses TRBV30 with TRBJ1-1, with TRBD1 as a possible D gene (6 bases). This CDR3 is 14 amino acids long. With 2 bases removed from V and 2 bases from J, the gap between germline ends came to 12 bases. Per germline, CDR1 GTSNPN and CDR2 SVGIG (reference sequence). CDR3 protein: CAWSSGVFNTEAFF. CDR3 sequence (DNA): TGTGCCTGGAGTTCAGGGGTTTTCAACACTGAAGCTTTCTTT.